The 13 T cell receptor beta chains presented below share a single source sample, sequenced in a study of blood T cell repertoires in COVID-19 (dated by TCRdb to 2018 to 2021). Library generation was performed with the immunoSEQ multiplex PCR assay. Not all clones reach the TCRdb copy of this immuneACCESS table, which keeps in-frame sequences only. Checked studies attribute under half of the gap to unresolved V genes and leave the rest unexplained. For this sample there are around 15,000 clones; 75% appear just once. Of the sample, roughly an eighth falls within the top ten clones. The sequencing sample was made of peripheral blood. Receptors originate from a man between 60 and 70 years old with acute or convalescent COVID-19.

This clone came up once. The chain uses TRBV5-1 and TRBJ2-6, with D unresolved. CDR3 length: 15 amino acids. Germline CDR1 SGHRS, CDR2 YFSETQ. V was clipped by 0 bases and J by 0 bases, with 4 bases between them. In nucleotides, the CDR3 is TGCGCCAGCAGCTTGGCAAACTCTGGGGCCAACGTCCTGACTTTC. The encoded protein is CASSLANSGANVLTF.

V is TRBV7-8 and J is TRBJ1-2; perhaps TRBD1 as D (5 bases). V lost 5 bases, J lost 0 bases, and 10 bases lay in between. The CDR3 sequence is 14 residues long. CDR1 and CDR2 from the germline V gene are SGHVS and FQNEAQ. CDR3 loop: CASSGGMTNYGYTF. The CDR3 nucleotides read TGTGCCAGCAGCGGGGGGATGACTAACTATGGCTACACCTTC.

The chain is built from TRBV30 and TRBJ2-3; possibly TRBD2 for D (6 bases). The CDR3 covers 16 residues. V was pared by 5 bases and J by 2 bases, with 20 bases between. Germline values: CDR1 GTSNPN, CDR2 SVGIG (reference sequence). The CDR3 is CAWSPRGSLNTDTQYF. The CDR3 nucleotides are TGTGCCTGGTCCCCCCGGGGGTCACTGAACACAGATACGCAGTATTTT. The whole variable domain, remainder taken from reference TRBV30 and TRBJ2-3, is SQTIHQWPATLVQPVGSPLSLECTVEGTSNPNLYWYRQAAGRGLQLLFYSVGIGQISSEVPQNLSASRPQDRQFILSSKKLLLSDSGFYLCAWSPRGSLNTDTQYFGPGTRLTVL.

V gene TRBV5-4 combines with J gene TRBJ1-2; D is unclear. From germline, CDR1 is SGHNT and CDR2 YYREEE (reference sequence). CDR3 length equals 15 residues. Trimming removed 2 bases at V and 6 bases at J, with 17 bases between. The CDR3 loop reads CASSFMSPQLDGYTF. Written as DNA, the CDR3 is TGTGCCAGCAGCTTTATGTCCCCACAGTTAGATGGCTACACCTTC.

The chain is built from TRBV5-1 and TRBJ2-2; tentative D call: TRBD2 (5 bases). V dropped 7 bases and J dropped 0 bases, with 13 bases sitting between them. The CDR3 consists of 15 residues. From germline, CDR1 is SGHRS and CDR2 YFSETQ. The DNA of the CDR3 is TGCGCCAGCGACCCCGGAGGCCCGAACACCGGGGAGCTGTTTTTT. Residues: CASDPGGPNTGELFF.

The chain employs TRBV29-1 and TRBJ1-1, with TRBD1 as a possible D gene (6 bases). V was shortened by 4 bases and J by 0 bases, with 15 bases between the two germline ends. This CDR3 spans 15 amino acids. The germline CDR1 and CDR2 sequences are SQVTM and ANQGSEA. CDR3 nucleotides: TGCAGCGTTGCAATGGGAGGGGGGTTGAACACTGAAGCTTTCTTT. Its protein product is CSVAMGGGLNTEAFF.

The chain recombines TRBV9 with TRBJ1-2, with 9 bases identical to TRBD1. The germline CDR1 and CDR2 sequences are SGDLS and YYNGEE. This CDR3 has 16 residues. V was clipped by 4 bases and J by 1 base; unmatched bases: 8. CDR3 residues: CASSRTSGQGNYGYTF. The CDR3 nucleotides read TGTGCCAGCAGCAGAACTTCGGGACAGGGTAACTATGGCTACACCTTC. Combining the CDR3 with reference TRBV9 and TRBJ1-2 gives the whole variable domain DSGVTQTPKHLITATGQRVTLRCSPRSGDLSVYWYQQSLDQGLQFLIQYYNGEERAKGNILERFSAQQFPDLHSELNLSSLELGDSALYFCASSRTSGQGNYGYTFGSGTRLTVV.

The chain uses TRBV19 and TRBJ1-6; no reliable D call. V lost 5 bases, J lost 7 bases, and 6 bases lay in between. The CDR3 is made up of 12 amino acids. Germline lookup yields CDR1 LNHDA and CDR2 SQIVND (reference sequence). The CDR3 DNA reads as TGTGCCAGTAGTGCGGGCAATTCACCCCTCCACTTT. Protein sequence: CASSAGNSPLHF.

This clone occurred a few times. The genes are TRBV11-2 and TRBJ2-3, with TRBD2 matching over 8 bases. Germline CDR1 and CDR2: SGHAT and FQNNGV. Germline trimming cut 0 bases from V and 5 bases from J; bases unmatched to any gene: 7. The CDR3 length is 16 residues. CDR3 sequence: CASSLDVAGGGDTQYF. The CDR3, as DNA: TGTGCCAGCAGCTTAGACGTGGCGGGGGGCGGAGATACGCAGTATTTT. Using reference TRBV11-2 and TRBJ2-3 for the parts outside the CDR3, the full variable domain is EAGVAQSPRYKIIEKRQSVAFWCNPISGHATLYWYQQILGQGPKLLIQFQNNGVVDDSQLPKDRFSAERLKGVDSTLKIQPAKLEDSAVYLCASSLDVAGGGDTQYFGPGTRLTVL.

The CDR3 DNA reads as TGTGCCAGCAGTGGGACAGGGAGCACAGATACGCAGTATTTT. This codes for CASSGTGSTDTQYF. This chain joins TRBV7-9 and TRBJ2-3; 9 nucleotides line up with TRBD1. This CDR3 contains 14 residues. After removal of 6 bases from V and 0 bases from J, the junction contained 1 base not matched to a gene. Germline CDR1 reads SEHNR; CDR2 reads FQNEAQ (reference sequence).

This chain joins TRBV6-5 and TRBJ1-2, with TRBD1 as a possible D gene (5 bases). The germline CDR1 and CDR2 sequences are MNHEY and SVGAGI. V lost 6 bases and J lost 7, with 12 bases in between. CDR3 length: 12 amino acids. DNA of the CDR3: TGTGCCAGCAGCGACAGTCTAACTGGCTACACCTTC. This sequence encodes CASSDSLTGYTF.

The chain joins TRBV2 to TRBJ1-1; D is ambiguous. There are 13 residues in the CDR3. The germline CDR1 and CDR2 sequences are SNHLY and FYNNEI. Between the trimmed V and J ends, which lost 4 bases and 1 base, there was a span of 7 bases. As DNA, the CDR3 is TGTGCCAGCAGTGCGCGACAGAACACTGAAGCTTTCTTT. Its protein product is CASSARQNTEAFF.

The chain employs TRBV4-3 and TRBJ2-2, with 8 bases aligning to TRBD1. The ends lost 2 bases at V and 4 bases at J; junction bases unmatched: 9. The CDR3 runs to 17 residues. Germline V gene data show CDR1 as LGHNA and CDR2 as YSLEER. The CDR3 protein is CASSQPPGGVRTGELFF. CDR3 bases: TGCGCCAGCAGCCAACCGCCAGGGGGCGTTCGCACCGGGGAGCTGTTTTTT.